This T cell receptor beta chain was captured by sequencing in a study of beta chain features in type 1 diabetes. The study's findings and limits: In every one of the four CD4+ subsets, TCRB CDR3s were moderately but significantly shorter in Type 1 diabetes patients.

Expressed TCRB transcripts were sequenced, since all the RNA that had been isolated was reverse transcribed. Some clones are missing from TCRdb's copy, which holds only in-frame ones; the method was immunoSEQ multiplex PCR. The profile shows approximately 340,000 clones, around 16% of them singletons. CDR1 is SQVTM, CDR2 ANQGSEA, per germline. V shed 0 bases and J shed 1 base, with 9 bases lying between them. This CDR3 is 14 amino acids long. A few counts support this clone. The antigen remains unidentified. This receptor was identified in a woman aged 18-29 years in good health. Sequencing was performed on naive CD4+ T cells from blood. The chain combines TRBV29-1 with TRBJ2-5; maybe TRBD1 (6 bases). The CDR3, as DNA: TGCAGCGTTGAAGACCCGGACAGCCAAGAGACCCAGTACTTC. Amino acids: CSVEDPDSQETQYF.